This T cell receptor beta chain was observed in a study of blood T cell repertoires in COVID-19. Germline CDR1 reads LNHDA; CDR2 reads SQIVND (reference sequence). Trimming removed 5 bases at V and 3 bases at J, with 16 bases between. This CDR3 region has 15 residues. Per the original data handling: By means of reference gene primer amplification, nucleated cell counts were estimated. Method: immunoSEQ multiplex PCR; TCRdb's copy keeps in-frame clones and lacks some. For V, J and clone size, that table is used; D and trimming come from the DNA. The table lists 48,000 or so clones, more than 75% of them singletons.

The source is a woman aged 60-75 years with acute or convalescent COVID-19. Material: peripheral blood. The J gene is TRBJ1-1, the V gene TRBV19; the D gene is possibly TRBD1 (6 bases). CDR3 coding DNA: TGTGCCAGTAGTGGCTCACAGGGTTTCGACACTGAAGCTTTCTTT. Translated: CASSGSQGFDTEAFF.